This T cell receptor (beta chain) derives from a study of response to subunit inactivated influenza vaccine (dated by TCRdb to the late 2010s). Regarding the complete study: Deep quantitative profiling of the T cell receptor repertoire was used in the study to follow responses to a trivalent subunit inactivated influenza vaccine.

Overall study outcomes, separate from this receptor: The authors proposed that each seasonal influenza vaccination may bring in only a limited number of new T cells.

Trimming removed 2 bases from V and 3 bases from J, leaving 8 bases between the germline ends. CDR1 is given as SGHRS and CDR2 as YFSETQ, both from the germline V gene. Reading from cysteine to phenylalanine, the CDR3 counts 14 amino acids. Only the CDR3 DNA is retained, 42 bases long and in frame from the first base. The library was obtained by RT-PCR. Sequenced using an Illumina HiSeq 2500. TCRdb applied fastp at Q25 and MiXCR to the public reads, then kept only in-frame beta chains. Merged by CDR3 protein, the rows form single entries marked with the most common genes and DNA. The table for this sample lists roughly 190,000 distinct CDR3 sequences; roughly an eighth of them were counted only once. The ten largest clones represent 26% of the sample. Ten or more counts support this clonotype. No cognate antigen has been identified for it. No quality values exist for individual bases; no much larger clone is one base distant.

The chain uses TRBV5-1 and TRBJ2-2; confidence is insufficient to name the D gene. This TCR came from a man aged 45-65 years who received an inactivated influenza vaccine. Donor details come from another sample of the same person, matched by shared clones. The sequencing used CD8+ T cells sorted from PBMCs, collected roughly 5 days after vaccination. The CDR3 sequence is CASSFNSHTGELFF. Read as DNA, the sequence is TGCGCCAGCAGCTTTAACAGCCACACCGGGGAGCTGTTTTTT. Here the CDR3 is joined to the reference TRBV5-1 and TRBJ2-2 genes, and the full variable domain is: KAGVTQTPRYLIKTRGQQVTLSCSPISGHRSVSWYQQTPGQGLQFLFEYFSETQRNKGNFPGRFSGRQFSNSRSEMNVSTLELGDSALYLCASSFNSHTGELFFGEGSRLTVL.